The rows below give T cell receptor beta chains drawn from one sample of a study of blood T cell repertoires in COVID-19. Only in-frame clones appear in the TCRdb table, and some are missing; sequencing was by immunoSEQ multiplex PCR. This table holds 410,000 or so clones, 86% found once. Material: peripheral blood. The receptors stem from a woman in her twenties or thirties with active or convalescent COVID-19. CDR3s leave out the opening cysteine and the closing phenylalanine or tryptophan. A D gene is named only where the DNA matches it firmly.

D	V	length	J	CDR3
TRBD1	TRBV3-1/TRBV3-2	13	TRBJ1-1	ASSPTSQGRTEAF
TRBD1	TRBV18	13	TRBJ1-1	ASSPPGQGNTEAF
NA	TRBV11-2	13	TRBJ2-3	ASTLTRGATDTQY
TRBD2	TRBV28	10	TRBJ2-7	ASSSLAEEQY
NA	TRBV5-6	10	TRBJ2-7	ASSSTGFEQY
TRBD2	TRBV4-2	13	TRBJ2-5	ASSQDTGGGETQY
NA	TRBV7-9	12	TRBJ2-5	ASSFRQEKETQY
TRBD1	TRBV10-1	14	TRBJ2-7	ASSEGDRGLSYEQY
TRBD2	TRBV5-4	12	TRBJ2-7	ASSSGGGGYEQY
NA	TRBV2	11	TRBJ1-2	ASSVQGREGYT
TRBD1	TRBV5-1	11	TRBJ1-1	ASSMGQPSEAF
NA	TRBV12-5	12	TRBJ2-7	ASGPAGSSYEQY
TRBD1	TRBV6-1	14	TRBJ2-2	ASSEMTGTGPGELF
TRBD1	TRBV27	13	TRBJ1-5	ASSVAGTVGQPQH
NA	TRBV19	16	TRBJ1-5	ASSIDPRELIRNQPQH
NA	TRBV7-9	9	TRBJ2-1	ASSPWPEQF
NA	TRBV2	13	TRBJ1-5	ASSEGQISNQPQH
NA	TRBV11-2	14	TRBJ1-3	ASSTKPPGSGNTIY
NA	TRBV28	13	TRBJ2-6	ASIAAQAGANVLT
NA	TRBV7-9	12	TRBJ1-5	ASSGGWSHQPQH
TRBD1	TRBV6-5	12	TRBJ2-3	ASSLGQGPDTQY
TRBD2	TRBV6-2/TRBV6-3	13	TRBJ2-7	ASSYDTAGGWEQY
NA	TRBV30	14	TRBJ1-5	AWSSGTFVSNQPQH
NA	TRBV20-1	13	TRBJ1-3	SASSRRGSGNTIY
TRBD1	TRBV2	13	TRBJ1-2	ASSAQGVADYGYT
NA	TRBV10-3	13	TRBJ1-4	AISESYRSGEKLF
NA	TRBV6-5	12	TRBJ2-7	ASNPGVTSYEQY
TRBD2	TRBV19	15	TRBJ2-1	ASSMALGSGRGNEQF
TRBD2	TRBV12-3/TRBV12-4	11	TRBJ2-1	ASSLGGGDEQF
NA	TRBV11-2	12	TRBJ1-2	ASSTNDRPYGYT
NA	TRBV6-5	13	TRBJ1-6	ASTKGDTYNSPLH
TRBD1	TRBV19	12	TRBJ1-4	ASSTGELYEKLF
NA	TRBV11-3	12	TRBJ2-5	ASSFQREQETQY
NA	TRBV2	12	TRBJ1-1	ASSEIQGQGEAF
TRBD2	TRBV29-1	12	TRBJ2-1	SVDSGSSYNEQF
NA	TRBV29-1	11	TRBJ2-2	SAKKDSSGELF
TRBD2	TRBV5-1	16	TRBJ2-1	ASSPYRTSGNTYNEQF
NA	TRBV12-3/TRBV12-4	11	TRBJ1-1	ASTQWGDTEAF
NA	TRBV29-1	11	TRBJ1-5	SARGGSNQPQH
TRBD1	TRBV9	12	TRBJ2-7	ASSAGQGRDEQY
NA	TRBV9	15	TRBJ2-3	ASSIRIGTDGTDTQY
TRBD2	TRBV13	15	TRBJ2-3	ASSQPRASGITDTQY
TRBD1	TRBV6-5	12	TRBJ1-1	ASSYSQGGTEAF
NA	TRBV19	14	TRBJ2-2	ASSTPRGRDTGELF
TRBD1	TRBV29-1	12	TRBJ1-2	SVEGMDRNYGYT
NA	TRBV6-5	10	TRBJ1-1	ASSSPGTEAF
NA	TRBV6-5	14	TRBJ2-1	ASSYSERSPYNEQF
TRBD1	TRBV5-1	14	TRBJ2-2	ASSLAGQVNTGELF
TRBD1	TRBV20-1	14	TRBJ1-1	SASQPRQGPSTEAF
NA	TRBV6-5	12	TRBJ1-2	ASRRQLSTYGYT
NA	TRBV25-1	9	TRBJ1-1	ASSGLSEAF
TRBD2	TRBV3-1/TRBV3-2	14	TRBJ2-5	ASSPGTSASQETQY
TRBD2	TRBV30	16	TRBJ2-1	AWSVLAGAISSYNEQF
TRBD1	TRBV15	12	TRBJ2-2	AAEAGTGAGELF
NA	TRBV7-2	11	TRBJ2-7	ASSSTGFYEQY
TRBD2	TRBV13	15	TRBJ2-1	ASSSRLGTSHYNEQF